These 25 T cell receptor beta chains were sequenced from one sample in a study of T cells after yellow fever vaccination. One entry per CDR3 protein results from TCRdb running MiXCR on the 5' RACE reads. This sample has hundreds of thousands of distinct CDR3 sequences, with roughly 21% found just once. The material sequenced was PBMCs, taken 15 days after the yellow fever booster vaccination. The receptors here all came from a man aged 30 to 45 who received the YFV17D yellow fever vaccine.

This clonotype was observed a few times. This chain joins TRBV11-3 and TRBJ2-3, with 7 bases lining up with TRBD2. Trimming removed 3 bases from V and 8 bases from J; junction bases left unmatched: 5. Germline-derived CDR1 and CDR2 are SGHNT and YENEEA. The CDR3 runs to 13 residues. CDR3 residues: CASSLGEGGTQYF. For the CDR3, the DNA is TGTGCCAGCAGCTTGGGGGAGGGAGGTACGCAGTATTTT.

This clonotype was picked up many times. V and J are TRBV27 and TRBJ2-5; D gene ambiguous. The CDR3 consists of 11 residues. Germline V gene lookup returns CDR1 MNHEY and CDR2 SMNVEV (reference sequence). With 7 bases removed from V and 14 bases from J, the gap between germline ends came to 17 bases. CDR3 DNA: TGTGCCAGCATGGCTAAGGCACACCAATACTTC. Translating it yields CASMAKAHQYF.

The V gene is TRBV9, the J gene TRBJ2-3; D is undetermined. Germline V gene sequence: CDR1 SGDLS, CDR2 YYNGEE. The CDR3 is made up of 15 amino acids. Trimming removed 0 bases from V and 2 bases from J, with 10 bases in between. Here the CDR3 DNA reads TGTGCCAGCAGCGTAGGAGGCAGTTACACAGATACGCAGTATTTT. The encoded protein is CASSVGGSYTDTQYF.

The chain links TRBV12-3 or TRBV12-4 to TRBJ2-2; a weak D match, TRBD2 (6 bases). V was clipped by 5 bases and J by 5 bases, with 12 bases between them. This CDR3 comprises 14 residues. The CDR3 loop is CASSPGLRTGELFF. DNA for the CDR3: TGTGCCAGCAGTCCGGGACTTCGTACCGGGGAGCTGTTTTTT.

This clonotype was picked up a small number of times. Just one base apart from a much larger clone, this may be a read error. The V and J genes are TRBV12-3 or TRBV12-4 and TRBJ2-3; no definite D call. CDR3 length equals 11 residues. V was pared by 5 bases and J by 5 bases, with 5 bases between. The CDR3 coding sequence is TGTGCCAGCAGTGTCAGAGATACGCAGTATTTT. It translates to CASSVRDTQYF.

The chain is built from TRBV20-1 and TRBJ2-3; TRBD2 might be the D (5 bases). Germline CDR1 is DFQATT and CDR2 is SNEGSKA (reference sequence). The V gene lost 0 bases and the J gene lost 4 bases, with 8 bases spanning the gap. The CDR3 runs to 13 residues. The CDR3 spells CSARDPRADTQYF. CDR3 DNA sequence: TGCAGTGCTAGAGATCCGAGGGCAGATACGCAGTATTTT.

The J gene is TRBJ2-1, the V gene TRBV5-6; D assignment may be TRBD1 or TRBD2 (5 bases each). From germline, CDR1 is SGHDT and CDR2 YYEEEE. V gave up 3 bases and J gave up 5 bases, with 9 bases separating them. This CDR3 has 13 amino acids. CDR3 in amino acids: CASSSGANNEQFF. CDR3 bases: TGTGCCAGCAGCTCCGGGGCCAACAATGAGCAGTTCTTC.

This clonotype has just a few counts. The chain recombines TRBV5-1 with TRBJ2-5; D not certain. With 1 base removed from V and 5 bases from J, the gap between germline ends came to 15 bases. The CDR3 runs 15 residues. Germline V gene sequence: CDR1 SGHRS, CDR2 YFSETQ. Written as DNA, the CDR3 is TGCGCCAGCAGCTTGCGGGCAGGCCCCCTGGAGACCCAGTACTTC. Its translation: CASSLRAGPLETQYF.

The V and J genes are TRBV4-2 and TRBJ2-5, with 14 bases matching TRBD2. The CDR3 has 18 residues. The ends lost 1 base at V and 3 bases at J; junction bases unmatched: 7. Germline values: CDR1 LGHNA, CDR2 YNFKEQ. CDR3 amino acids: CASSQAGTSGSGKETQYF. CDR3 nucleotides: TGTGCCAGCAGCCAAGCCGGGACTAGCGGGAGCGGGAAAGAGACCCAGTACTTC.

The chain joins TRBV7-8 to TRBJ2-5; D is unclear. Germline CDR1 reads SGHVS; CDR2 reads FQNEAQ. With 6 bases removed from V and 3 bases from J, the gap between germline ends came to 8 bases. The CDR3 runs 12 residues. CDR3 coding DNA: TGTGCCAGCAGTTCGTATAAAGAGACCCAGTACTTC. It codes for CASSSYKETQYF.

This clonotype appeared a few times. The chain carries TRBV5-1 and TRBJ2-7; TRBD2 agrees at 8 bases. This CDR3 has 14 residues. Looked up from germline, CDR1 is SGHRS and CDR2 is YFSETQ. V was clipped by 4 bases and J by 0 bases; unmatched bases: 3. CDR3 region: CASSGRGDSYEQYF. The CDR3 DNA sequence: TGCGCCAGCAGCGGGCGGGGGGACTCCTACGAGCAGTACTTC.

The chain joins TRBV4-1 to TRBJ1-1, with a possible D match to TRBD1 (5 bases). The germline CDR1 and CDR2 sequences are MGHRA and YSYEKL. The V and J ends lost 0 bases and 9 bases respectively, with 11 bases between them. CDR3 length equals 13 residues. The CDR3 spells CASSQEGALKAFF. The CDR3 nucleotides read TGCGCCAGCAGCCAAGAAGGGGCATTGAAAGCTTTCTTT.

This clonotype was recorded many times. The CDR3 DNA sequence: TGTGCCAGCCTACAGGGGGGCTACACCTTC. This encodes CASLQGGYTF. The chain combines TRBV2 with TRBJ1-2, with 7 bases identical to TRBD1. This CDR3 spans 10 amino acids. The V gene end was trimmed by 8 bases and the J gene end by 8 bases; junction bases not matched to a gene: 2. Germline V gene data show CDR1 as SNHLY and CDR2 as FYNNEI.

This clonotype was seen more than once but under ten times. The chain joins TRBV20-1 to TRBJ2-3; D may be TRBD1 (5 bases). The CDR3 contains 13 residues. Trimming cost V 3 bases and J 4 bases, with 11 bases left between them. CDR1 and CDR2 (germline): DFQATT, SNEGSKA (reference sequence). CDR3 region: CSARASGSDTQYF. Written as DNA, the CDR3 is TGCAGTGCTAGGGCGTCAGGGTCAGATACGCAGTATTTT.

This clonotype was seen a few times. The chain joins TRBV7-2 to TRBJ2-5, with D possibly matching TRBD2 (6 bases). V shed 2 bases and J shed 3 bases, with 16 bases lying between them. This CDR3 contains 16 residues. Germline CDR1 and CDR2: SGHTA and FQGNSA. Written as DNA, the CDR3 is TGTGCCAGCAGCTTATCGAGTTTAGCGGAAAAAGAGACCCAGTACTTC. Translation: CASSLSSLAEKETQYF.

The genes are TRBV24-1 and TRBJ2-5; 9 nucleotides agree with TRBD2. Trimming took 1 base from V and 5 from J; bases not matched to a gene: 22. This CDR3 region has 21 residues. CDR1 KGHDR and CDR2 SFDVKD come from the germline V gene. This CDR3 reads CATSDFPASDRRLAEGETQYF. The CDR3 region has the DNA TGTGCCACCAGTGATTTTCCGGCGTCCGACCGTCGACTAGCGGAGGGGGAGACCCAGTACTTC.

The V call is TRBV5-1, the J call TRBJ2-7; 7 positions agree with TRBD1. CDR1 SGHRS and CDR2 YFSETQ come from the germline V gene. V gave up 5 bases and J gave up 0 bases; unmatched junction bases: 5. The CDR3 is 14 residues long. CDR3 coding DNA: TGCGCCAGCAGACGGGACAGCTACTCCTACGAGCAGTACTTC. The encoded protein is CASRRDSYSYEQYF.

This clonotype has a handful of counts. J is TRBJ2-7 and V is TRBV5-1; TRBD1 matches at 8 bases. The CDR3 is 18 residues long. Germline CDR1 and CDR2: SGHRS and YFSETQ. V dropped 0 bases and J dropped 3; count of bases not matched to a gene: 14. The CDR3: CASSLVLGTGQARYEQYF. CDR3 coding DNA: TGCGCCAGCAGCTTGGTTCTTGGGACGGGACAGGCCCGCTACGAGCAGTACTTC. Full variable domain (outside the CDR3, taken from reference TRBV5-1 and TRBJ2-7): KAGVTQTPRYLIKTRGQQVTLSCSPISGHRSVSWYQQTPGQGLQFLFEYFSETQRNKGNFPGRFSGRQFSNSRSEMNVSTLELGDSALYLCASSLVLGTGQARYEQYFGPGTRLTVT.

The chain recombines TRBV7-9 with TRBJ1-2; D not resolved. The germline gives CDR1 SEHNR, CDR2 FQNEAQ (reference sequence). The CDR3 has 14 residues. V gave up 0 bases and J gave up 8 bases, with 13 bases separating them. The CDR3 sequence is CASSLASGLRGYTF. The CDR3 DNA is TGTGCCAGCAGCTTAGCGTCTGGGCTGAGAGGCTACACCTTC.

This clonotype has more than one count but fewer than ten. The chain links TRBV5-1 to TRBJ1-1; D may be TRBD1 (5 bases). CDR1 SGHRS and CDR2 YFSETQ come from the germline V gene. The V gene lost 6 bases and the J gene lost 5 bases, with 11 bases spanning the gap. This CDR3 contains 12 residues. CDR3 in amino acids: CASTGGGTEAFF. The CDR3 nucleotides read TGCGCCAGCACTGGGGGGGGGACTGAAGCTTTCTTT.

This chain connects TRBV18 to TRBJ1-4, with no clear D. This CDR3 is built from 14 residues. The V end lost 6 bases, the J end lost 2 bases, and 10 bases lay between the germline ends. CDR1 is KGHSH, CDR2 LQKENI, per germline. CDR3 in DNA: TGTGCCAGCTCTGACCCGGCGACTAATGAAAAACTGTTTTTT. As protein: CASSDPATNEKLFF.

This clonotype occurred a few times. The chain recombines TRBV5-6 with TRBJ2-5, with TRBD1 identical over 11 bases. Germline trimming cut 7 bases from V and 2 bases from J; bases unmatched to any gene: 4. Germline values: CDR1 SGHDT, CDR2 YYEEEE. The CDR3 contains 14 residues. The CDR3 region has the DNA TGTGCCAGCTGCCGGGACAGGGGGCAAGAGACCCAGTACTTC. This translates into CASCRDRGQETQYF.

V and J are TRBV9 and TRBJ1-3, with D unresolved. This CDR3 region has 13 residues. Per germline, CDR1 SGDLS and CDR2 YYNGEE. Trimming removed 2 bases at V and 2 bases at J, with 5 bases between. In DNA, the CDR3 is TGTGCCAGCAGCGTGTCGCCTGGAAACACCATATATTTT. Residues: CASSVSPGNTIYF.

This chain joins TRBV9 and TRBJ2-5, with D possibly matching TRBD1 (6 bases). From germline, CDR1 is SGDLS and CDR2 YYNGEE. The V end was cut by 3 bases, the J end by 5 bases, with 14 bases between. CDR3 size: 14 residues. The CDR3 loop is CASSAEGGLETQYF. DNA of the CDR3: TGTGCCAGCAGCGCAGAAGGGGGTTTGGAGACCCAGTACTTC.

A few counts support this clonotype. The chain carries TRBV27 and TRBJ1-1, with 7 bases that match TRBD1. V gave up 6 bases and J gave up 6 bases; unmatched junction bases: 22. Per germline, CDR1 MNHEY and CDR2 SMNVEV (reference sequence). This CDR3 contains 18 residues. CDR3 nucleotide sequence: TGTGCCAGCAGCTCCCATCGGGACAGACTATCTTGGGTGTCTGAAGCTTTCTTT. This encodes CASSSHRDRLSWVSEAFF.